This TCR beta chain was found in a study of tissue T cells after allogeneic stem cell transplantation. With regard to this clone: Antigen unknown.

The CDR3 spans 19 residues. Produced via immunoSEQ multiplex PCR; TCRdb's table is partial and in-frame only. The repertoire holds 12,000 or so clones, with 70% to 80% as singletons. Study-wide points: Within patients, tissue anatomy strongly shaped TCR repertoire composition. Motif-based clustering found tissue-specific repertoire signatures shared across patients, though few clones were shared.

The receptor comes from a woman aged 18-55 years with breast cancer. The chain is built from TRBV21-1 and TRBJ2-7; the D call TRBD2 from the table was never checked on the DNA. TRBV21-1 is termed a pseudogene. The material sequenced was tissue from the right colon, taken at autopsy. Here the CDR3 DNA reads TGTGCCAGCAGCAAAGCGCGGCCCTCGCGGAGGCTAGCGGGAAGAGAGCAGTACTTC. Translated: CASSKARPSRRLAGREQYF.